The present TCR beta chain was sequenced within a study of response to subunit inactivated influenza vaccine. The germline CDR1 and CDR2 sequences are SGHAT and FQNNGV. This CDR3 region has 17 residues. V lost 0 bases to trimming and J lost 9 bases; unmatched junction nucleotides: 10. TCRdb re-called the RT-PCR reads with MiXCR, one entry per CDR3 protein. The sample holds about 520,000 distinct CDR3 sequences, over 25% seen once. In this sample, this clonotype turned up a few times. This chain uses TRBV11-2 with TRBJ2-1; 11 nucleotides align to TRBD2. The TCR comes from a man in his fifties or sixties who received an inactivated influenza vaccine. The sequencing used CD4+ T cells sorted from PBMCs, collected more than 4 days after vaccination. CDR3 nucleotide sequence: TGTGCCAGCAGCTTAGATCGGGTAGCGGGGGGGCCGGGTGAGCAGTTCTTC. Translating gives CASSLDRVAGGPGEQFF.